One and the same sample provided the 29 T cell receptor beta chains below, sequenced in a study of blood T cell repertoires in COVID-19. Libraries were prepared by immunoSEQ multiplex PCR; TCRdb keeps only in-frame clonotypes and omits some of them. The data hold 120,000 to 150,000 clones, with around 84% observed a single time. Sequenced sample: peripheral blood. The receptors come from a man aged 30 to 45 with COVID-19, enrolled during active disease.

This rearrangement joins TRBV18 to TRBJ1-1; perhaps TRBD1 as D (5 bases). The CDR3 is 13 amino acids. Germline values: CDR1 KGHSH, CDR2 LQKENI. Trimming removed 3 bases from V and 4 bases from J, with 9 bases in between. The CDR3 bases are TGTGCCAGCTCACCCAGACAGCGCACTGAAGCTTTCTTT. Protein sequence: CASSPRQRTEAFF.

The chain uses TRBV5-1 and TRBJ2-1; TRBD2 matches 13 bases. Germline loops: CDR1 SGHRS, CDR2 YFSETQ. The CDR3 is 18 residues long. V trimming: 4 bases; J trimming: 0 bases; junction bases outside the gene matches: 7. CDR3 loop: CASSRTSGSPTSYNEQFF. The CDR3, as DNA: TGCGCCAGCAGCCGGACTAGCGGGAGCCCCACCTCCTACAATGAGCAGTTCTTC.

This rearrangement joins TRBV9 to TRBJ2-1; TRBD2 matches at 7 bases. This CDR3 is 13 amino acids long. Germline V gene data show CDR1 as SGDLS and CDR2 as YYNGEE. J lost 8 bases, V lost 3 bases, and 5 bases had no gene match. Written as DNA, the CDR3 is TGTGCCAGCAGCGAAGGCGGGAGCGATGAGCAGTTCTTC. It is translated as CASSEGGSDEQFF. Full variable domain (rest looked up from reference TRBV9 and TRBJ2-1): DSGVTQTPKHLITATGQRVTLRCSPRSGDLSVYWYQQSLDQGLQFLIQYYNGEERAKGNILERFSAQQFPDLHSELNLSSLELGDSALYFCASSEGGSDEQFFGPGTRLTVL.

The chain couples TRBV12-3 or TRBV12-4 to TRBJ2-1; the D gene is possibly TRBD1 (6 bases). V was trimmed by 5 bases and J by 9 bases, leaving 11 bases between them. This CDR3 contains 12 residues. The CDR3 reads CASSQGIGEQFF. The CDR3 nucleotides read TGTGCCAGCAGTCAGGGGATAGGTGAGCAGTTCTTC.

CDR3 sequence: CASSLDSGGSYEQYF. The CDR3 DNA is TGTGCCAGCAGCTTAGACAGCGGGGGCTCCTACGAGCAGTACTTC. The chain uses TRBV7-2 and TRBJ2-7; 8 bases agree with TRBD2. Germline values: CDR1 SGHTA, CDR2 FQGNSA. This CDR3 is built from 15 residues. Trimming cost V 1 base and J 0 bases; bases outside gene matches: 2.

This chain uses TRBV28 with TRBJ2-5, with 10 bases matching TRBD2. This CDR3 is 15 amino acids long. Germline-derived CDR1 and CDR2 are MDHEN and SYDVKM. Trimming cost V 3 bases and J 5 bases; bases outside gene matches: 6. The CDR3 region is CASSFGLAGVETQYF. CDR3 in DNA: TGTGCCAGCAGTTTTGGCCTAGCGGGAGTGGAGACCCAGTACTTC.

This chain links TRBV19 with TRBJ2-1; D not certain. The V gene lost 3 bases and the J gene lost 9 bases, with 12 bases spanning the gap. Germline assignment: CDR1 LNHDA and CDR2 SQIVND (reference sequence). The CDR3 has 13 residues. CDR3 protein: CASSMNYVAEQFF. CDR3 nucleotides: TGTGCCAGTAGTATGAACTACGTCGCTGAGCAGTTCTTC.

A remark on this clone: In the same sample, other DNA sequences code for this CDR3. The V call is TRBV10-3, the J call TRBJ1-1; no definite D call. Trimming pared 2 bases from V and 3 bases from J, leaving 7 bases between. The germline gives CDR1 ENHRY, CDR2 SYGVKD. This CDR3 is 13 amino acids long. The CDR3 sequence: CAISERGDTEAFF. As DNA, the CDR3 is TGTGCCATCAGTGAGAGAGGAGACACTGAAGCTTTCTTT.

This sequence joins TRBV7-6 and TRBJ2-7, with D possibly TRBD2 on 5 matching bases. Germline V gives CDR1 SGHVS, CDR2 FNYEAQ. This CDR3 has 11 amino acids. Trimming cost V 5 bases and J 6 bases, with 8 bases left between them. The DNA of the CDR3 is TGTGCCAGCAGCCGGGATGGCGAGCAGTACTTC. Translation gives CASSRDGEQYF.

The genes are TRBV28 and TRBJ1-1; the D is unclear. The CDR3 covers 13 residues. V dropped 4 bases and J dropped 2 bases, with 8 bases sitting between them. The germline V gene encodes CDR1 MDHEN and CDR2 SYDVKM. In DNA form, the CDR3 reads TGTGCCAGCAGTTCAGCGACTAACACTGAAGCTTTCTTT. Its translation is CASSSATNTEAFF. Together with reference TRBV28 and TRBJ1-1, the CDR3 gives the full variable domain: DVKVTQSSRYLVKRTGEKVFLECVQDMDHENMFWYRQDPGLGLRLIYFSYDVKMKEKGDIPEGYSVSREKKERFSLILESASTNQTSMYLCASSSATNTEAFFGQGTRLTVV.

The V gene is TRBV27, the J gene TRBJ1-6, with D possibly TRBD1 on 6 matching bases. The V gene's germline CDR1 is MNHEY and CDR2 SMNVEV (reference sequence). The CDR3 length is 17 residues. V was pared by 2 bases and J by 4 bases, with 15 bases between. CDR3 sequence (DNA): TGTGCCAGCAGTTTACGCCCCCGACAGGAGTATAATTCACCCCTCCACTTT. It specifies CASSLRPRQEYNSPLHF.

CDR3 DNA sequence: TGTGCCAGAAGCTTGGGGGAGCGGGACACAGATACGCAGTATTTT. This codes for CARSLGERDTDTQYF. The V gene is TRBV5-3, the J gene TRBJ2-3; 7 nucleotides match TRBD2. TRBV5-3 is assigned to the ORF class and has an uncertain function. J lost 2 bases, V lost 0 bases, and 3 bases had no gene match. This CDR3 spans 15 amino acids.

This clone was seen a single time. The chain employs TRBV6-6 and TRBJ2-7; possible D gene TRBD1, 7 bases. There are 16 residues in the CDR3. The V end was cut by 4 bases, the J end by 3 bases, with 19 bases between. CDR1 is MNHNY and CDR2 is SVGAGI in the germline V gene (reference sequence). The CDR3 region has the DNA TGTGCCAGCAGTTCCACAGGGGTCGGCGGGGTCTACGAGCAGTACTTC. Translation gives CASSSTGVGGVYEQYF.

This clone was seen only a few times. The rearrangement links TRBV18 to TRBJ1-5; the D gene is possibly TRBD1 (6 bases). Trimming left V 3 bases short and J 4 bases short, with 10 bases between. Per the germline V gene, CDR1 is KGHSH and CDR2 is LQKENI. The CDR3 loop spans 14 amino acids. The CDR3 nucleotides read TGTGCCAGCTCACCGCAGGGGCCAAATCAGCCCCAGCATTTT. Translated: CASSPQGPNQPQHF.

V and J are TRBV7-9 and TRBJ1-4; D unresolved. V was clipped by 1 base and J by 6 bases, with 6 bases between them. Germline values: CDR1 SEHNR, CDR2 FQNEAQ (reference sequence). This CDR3 contains 13 residues. The CDR3 here is CASSLGPYEKLFF. The CDR3 DNA reads TGTGCCAGCAGCTTAGGTCCTTATGAAAAACTGTTTTTT.

This clone has only a few counts. The rearrangement links TRBV18 to TRBJ2-7; 7 bases are a match to TRBD2. The CDR3 extends over 16 amino acids. In germline, CDR1 is KGHSH, CDR2 LQKENI. With 0 bases clipped from V and 1 base from J, the junction kept 6 bases outside the gene matches. The CDR3 sequence is CASSPPWEGKSYEQYF. The CDR3 DNA reads as TGTGCCAGCTCACCACCGTGGGAGGGGAAGTCCTACGAGCAGTACTTC.

The chain uses TRBV28 and TRBJ1-1; D unresolved. The CDR3 covers 13 residues. V lost 1 base and J 4 bases, leaving 7 bases between the germline ends. Germline CDR1 reads MDHEN; CDR2 reads SYDVKM. CDR3 in amino acids: CASSLYAITEAFF. The CDR3 nucleotides read TGTGCCAGCAGTTTATACGCTATCACTGAAGCTTTCTTT.

This clone was seen a few times. The gene calls are TRBV27 and TRBJ2-2; D perhaps matches TRBD1 (5 bases). CDR1 is MNHEY and CDR2 is SMNVEV in the germline V gene (reference sequence). CDR3 length: 16 residues. Trimming left V 7 bases short and J 0 bases short, with 15 bases between. The CDR3 sequence: CASTPTGRANTGELFF. The CDR3 nucleotides read TGTGCCAGCACGCCGACCGGCAGGGCGAACACCGGGGAGCTGTTTTTT.

This chain joins TRBV9 and TRBJ2-7; 7 nucleotides agree with TRBD1. CDR3 length: 14 residues. In germline, CDR1 is SGDLS, CDR2 YYNGEE. Trimming cost V 4 bases and J 5 bases; bases outside gene matches: 9. In nucleotides, the CDR3 is TGTGCCAGCAGCTCCCGACAGGGCGGCAACGAGCAGTACTTC. Residues: CASSSRQGGNEQYF.

The rearrangement links TRBV10-2 to TRBJ2-3; D remains ambiguous. Deletions cut 11 bases from V and 7 bases from J, with 19 bases between. This CDR3 is 13 amino acids long. Germline-derived CDR1 and CDR2 are WSHSY and SAAADI. The DNA for the CDR3 is TGCGCCGCCTCCCCCACGTACGCGAATACGCAGTATTTT. It encodes CAASPTYANTQYF.

J is TRBJ2-6 and V is TRBV19, with TRBD1 matching over 7 bases. With V trimmed by 6 bases and J by 3 bases, 8 bases remained unmatched. This CDR3 comprises 16 residues. The V gene's germline CDR1 is LNHDA and CDR2 SQIVND (reference sequence). This chain's CDR3 is CASSRLQGDGANVLTF. Here the CDR3 DNA reads TGTGCCAGTAGCCGCCTCCAGGGGGATGGGGCCAACGTCCTGACTTTC.

This chain connects TRBV29-1 to TRBJ1-2; D gene uncertain. With 3 bases removed from V and 6 bases from J, the gap between germline ends came to 17 bases. This CDR3 has 14 amino acids. The V gene's germline CDR1 is SQVTM and CDR2 ANQGSEA. The CDR3 nucleotides are TGCAGCGTTGAGGAATTTCGGGGAAGTGATGGCTACACCTTC. Residues: CSVEEFRGSDGYTF.

This rearrangement joins TRBV4-1 to TRBJ2-7; TRBD1 might be the D (6 bases). CDR1 and CDR2 from the germline V gene are MGHRA and YSYEKL. The CDR3 consists of 16 residues. Trimming shortened V by 7 bases and J by 3 bases, and 22 bases separated the two germline ends. Here the CDR3 reads CASTAGTPGQFYEQYF. CDR3 coding DNA: TGCGCCAGCACCGCAGGGACACCGGGACAATTCTACGAGCAGTACTTC.

This sequence joins TRBV6-5 and TRBJ2-2; maybe TRBD1 (6 bases). CDR1 and CDR2 from the germline V gene are MNHEY and SVGAGI. The V and J ends lost 6 bases and 5 bases respectively, with 10 bases between them. The CDR3 spans 13 residues. This CDR3 is CASRQGSTGELFF. The CDR3 DNA follows: TGTGCCAGCAGGCAGGGGTCGACCGGGGAGCTGTTTTTT.

The CDR3 DNA reads TGTGCCAGCAGCTTAGTGGCGGGAAGCGAGGGGCAGTTCTTC. Translation: CASSLVAGSEGQFF. The rearrangement joins TRBV7-9 to TRBJ2-1; possibly TRBD2 for D (6 bases). The ends were cut back, 1 base at V and 12 bases at J, with 16 bases in the middle. There are 14 residues in the CDR3. Germline lookup yields CDR1 SEHNR and CDR2 FQNEAQ (reference sequence).

This clone has more than one count but fewer than ten. The V call is TRBV2, the J call TRBJ1-1; the D is unclear. V was pared by 6 bases and J by 0 bases, with 8 bases between. The CDR3 has 13 amino acids. Germline values: CDR1 SNHLY, CDR2 FYNNEI. The CDR3 loop is CASRVYMNTEAFF. The CDR3 nucleotides are TGTGCCAGCAGGGTTTACATGAACACTGAAGCTTTCTTT.

V and J are TRBV15 and TRBJ2-3; 9 nucleotides align to TRBD2. V was clipped by 3 bases and J by 3 bases; unmatched bases: 10. This CDR3 comprises 17 residues. CDR1 LNHNV and CDR2 YYDKDF come from the germline V gene (reference sequence). CDR3 nucleotide sequence: TGTGCCACCAGCAGGTCTGGGTCTAGCGGGATAACAGATACGCAGTATTTT. Protein product: CATSRSGSSGITDTQYF.

The rearrangement links TRBV27 to TRBJ2-2, with 7 bases matching TRBD1. Losses at the gene ends were 6 bases for V and 5 bases for J; bases not matched to a gene: 6. Germline lookup yields CDR1 MNHEY and CDR2 SMNVEV (reference sequence). The length of the CDR3 is 14 residues. CDR3 in DNA: TGTGCCAGCAGCCGACAGGGCCGGACCGGGGAGCTGTTTTTT. It translates to CASSRQGRTGELFF.

J is TRBJ1-2 and V is TRBV10-3; D unresolved. The CDR3 spans 14 residues. Trimming cost V 0 bases and J 3 bases, with 8 bases left between them. CDR1 is ENHRY, CDR2 SYGVKD, per germline. Here the CDR3 reads CAISESEGDYGYTF. CDR3 coding DNA: TGTGCCATCAGTGAGTCGGAGGGCGACTATGGCTACACCTTC.